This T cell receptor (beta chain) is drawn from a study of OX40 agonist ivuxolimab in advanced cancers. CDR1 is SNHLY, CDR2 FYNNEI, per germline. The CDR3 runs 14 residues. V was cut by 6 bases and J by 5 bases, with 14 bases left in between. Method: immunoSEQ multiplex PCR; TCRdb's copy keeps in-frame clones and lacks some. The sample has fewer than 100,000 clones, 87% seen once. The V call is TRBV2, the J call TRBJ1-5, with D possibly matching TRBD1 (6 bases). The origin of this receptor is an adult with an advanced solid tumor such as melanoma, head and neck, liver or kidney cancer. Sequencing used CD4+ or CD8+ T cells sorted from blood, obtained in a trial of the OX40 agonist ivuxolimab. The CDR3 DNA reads TGTGCCAGCAGGGTAGGACAGATGGATCAGCCCCAGCATTTT. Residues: CASRVGQMDQPQHF.